The 24 T cell receptor beta chains in this list originate from one sample, sequenced in a study of blood T cell repertoires in COVID-19. The protocol was immunoSEQ multiplex PCR, while the TCRdb copy is restricted to in-frame clones and leaves out a portion. The sample holds more than 200,000 clones, around 92% seen once. Sequencing was done on a sample of PBMCs or T cells enriched from blood (not recorded which). The receptors shown here come from a woman younger than 45 with acute COVID-19.

In nucleotides, the CDR3 is TGTGCCTGGAGGGGAGCTGAAGCTTTCTTT. Amino acid sequence: CAWRGAEAFF. The V call is TRBV30, the J call TRBJ1-1, with D uncertain. The CDR3 loop spans 10 amino acids. Trimming took 3 bases from V and 6 from J, leaving 5 bases between them. Germline V CDR1 and CDR2: GTSNPN, SVGIG (reference sequence).

This chain joins TRBV6-2 or TRBV6-3 and TRBJ1-4; maybe TRBD1 (5 bases). From germline, CDR1 is MNHEY and CDR2 SVGEGT. V shed 0 bases and J shed 8 bases, with 13 bases lying between them. The CDR3 spans 15 residues. The DNA of the CDR3 is TGTGCCAGCAGTTACTCTCCCGGGGGAGGCGAAAAACTGTTTTTT. It encodes CASSYSPGGGEKLFF.

In this sample, this clone turned up a few times. The J gene is TRBJ1-1, the V gene TRBV7-2, with 9 bases lining up with TRBD1. The CDR3 is made up of 16 amino acids. Germline V gene data show CDR1 as SGHTA and CDR2 as FQGNSA. J gave up 4 bases and V 5 bases, and 11 bases lay outside the gene matches. The CDR3 DNA follows: TGTGCCAGCAGCAGGCGGACAGGGGAAGGAAGCACTGAAGCTTTCTTT. Protein sequence: CASSRRTGEGSTEAFF. The entire variable domain, with the rest obtained from reference TRBV7-2 and TRBJ1-1, is as follows: GAGVSQSPSNKVTEKGKDVELRCDPISGHTALYWYRQSLGQGLEFLIYFQGNSAPDKSGLPSDRFSAERTGGSVSTLTIQRTQQEDSAVYLCASSRRTGEGSTEAFFGQGTRLTVV.

This rearrangement joins TRBV4-3 to TRBJ2-7; a possible D gene is TRBD1 (5 bases). Germline V CDR1 and CDR2: LGHNA, YSLEER. The CDR3 runs to 16 residues. The ends were cut back, 1 base at V and 2 bases at J, with 15 bases in the middle. The CDR3 DNA follows: TGCGCCAGCAGCCAAGCTCTAACAGGACAACCCTACGAGCAGTACTTC. Translation gives CASSQALTGQPYEQYF.

This clone was observed once. The chain employs TRBV29-1 and TRBJ2-7; tentatively, D is TRBD1 (5 bases). V lost 2 bases, J lost 5 bases, and 10 bases lay in between. The CDR3 length is 12 residues. The germline gives CDR1 SQVTM, CDR2 ANQGSEA. The CDR3 coding sequence is TGCAGCGTTGAACAGGGTTATCACGAGCAGTACTTC. Protein product: CSVEQGYHEQYF.

Here the CDR3 DNA reads TGTGCCATCAGTGAACGTACTGTTAACTATGGCTACACCTTC. Its protein is CAISERTVNYGYTF. The gene calls are TRBV10-3 and TRBJ1-2; D gene unclear. CDR1 and CDR2 from the germline V gene are ENHRY and SYGVKD. Trimming removed 3 bases at V and 1 base at J, with 9 bases between. The CDR3 contains 14 residues.

V and J are TRBV19 and TRBJ1-2; the match to TRBD1 covers 7 bases. The CDR3 sequence is 16 residues long. V was pared by 2 bases and J by 2 bases, with 8 bases of the junction left unmatched. Germline CDR1 LNHDA, CDR2 SQIVND (reference sequence). Written as DNA, the CDR3 is TGTGCCAGTAGTATAACCCGGAACAGGGGAAACTATGGCTACACCTTC. Translation: CASSITRNRGNYGYTF.

In its sample, this clone was seen a few times. This sequence joins TRBV11-2 and TRBJ1-2; tentative D call: TRBD1 (6 bases). Germline CDR1 and CDR2: SGHAT and FQNNGV. V was shortened by 2 bases and J by 4 bases, with 20 bases between the two germline ends. The CDR3 extends over 17 amino acids. The CDR3 sequence is CASSLSPNRAAAYGYTF. Here the CDR3 DNA reads TGTGCCAGCAGCTTATCCCCGAACAGGGCTGCGGCCTATGGCTACACCTTC.

A single count supports this clone. The CDR3 sequence: CASSLTTGISPEAFF. CDR3 sequence (DNA): TGTGCCAGCAGTTTAACGACAGGGATCAGCCCTGAAGCTTTCTTT. This chain links TRBV27 with TRBJ1-1, with 7 bases that match TRBD1. CDR3 size: 15 residues. The J segment lost 6 bases and the V segment lost 2 bases, leaving 9 bases of the junction unmatched. The V gene's germline CDR1 is MNHEY and CDR2 SMNVEV (reference sequence).

V usage is TRBV18 and J usage is TRBJ2-7; D may be TRBD1 (5 bases). The germline V gene encodes CDR1 KGHSH and CDR2 LQKENI. V lost 5 bases to trimming and J lost 3 bases, with 14 bases between them. The CDR3 runs to 14 residues. The chain's CDR3 is CASSILDKHYEQYF. The CDR3 region has the DNA TGTGCCAGCTCAATACTGGACAAGCACTACGAGCAGTACTTC.

V is TRBV20-1 and J is TRBJ1-5; D gene unclear. Trimming shortened V by 3 bases and J by 0 bases, and 21 bases separated the two germline ends. Germline CDR1 DFQATT, CDR2 SNEGSKA (reference sequence). CDR3 length: 18 amino acids. For the CDR3, the DNA is TGCAGTGCTAGTGGGCCGGGAGCAAACAGTTATAGCAATCAGCCCCAGCATTTT. It specifies CSASGPGANSYSNQPQHF.

This chain connects TRBV10-1 to TRBJ2-3, with TRBD1 matching 9 bases. The CDR3 has 15 amino acids. Per the germline V gene, CDR1 is WNHNN and CDR2 is SYGVQD (reference sequence). Trimming at V came to 4 bases and at J to 2 bases, leaving 4 bases not matched to a gene. The CDR3 region has the DNA TGCGCCAGCAGTGCCGGGGACAGGGACACAGATACGCAGTATTTT. Protein: CASSAGDRDTDTQYF.

This clone was detected once. CDR3 in amino acids: CAWSEQGTHEQYF. The CDR3 region has the DNA TGTGCCTGGAGCGAACAGGGGACCCACGAGCAGTACTTC. This chain connects TRBV30 to TRBJ2-7; 7 bases are shared with TRBD1. The CDR3 is made up of 13 amino acids. Per germline, CDR1 GTSNPN and CDR2 SVGIG (reference sequence). The J segment lost 5 bases and the V segment lost 3 bases, leaving 7 bases of the junction unmatched.

In DNA, the CDR3 is TGTGCCAGCAGCTTGACAAGCAATCAGCCCCAGCATTTT. It yields the protein CASSLTSNQPQHF. The genes are TRBV5-8 and TRBJ1-5; D is unclear. CDR1 and CDR2 (germline): SGHTS, YDEGEE. This CDR3 is 13 amino acids long. V dropped 1 base and J dropped 1 base, with 3 bases sitting between them.

V gene TRBV27 combines with J gene TRBJ1-1; D uncertain. Trimming stripped 5 bases from V and 5 bases from J, with 12 bases between. Germline V gene lookup returns CDR1 MNHEY and CDR2 SMNVEV (reference sequence). The CDR3 consists of 13 residues. Here the CDR3 reads CASSNLRRTEAFF. The CDR3, as DNA: TGTGCCAGCAGTAACTTAAGGAGGACTGAAGCTTTCTTT.

The gene calls are TRBV14 and TRBJ1-5; D gene unclear. Trimming left V 6 bases short and J 4 bases short, with 7 bases between. CDR3 length: 12 residues. CDR1 SGHDN and CDR2 FVKESK come from the germline V gene. The CDR3 nucleotides are TGTGCCAGCAGTCCACTTAATCAGCCCCAGCATTTT. Translating it yields CASSPLNQPQHF.

This chain uses TRBV3-1 (or the pseudogene TRBV3-2) with TRBJ1-3; TRBD1 aligns across 7 bases. Unmatched junction bases numbered 10, after V lost 1 base and J lost 1 base. This CDR3 is 18 amino acids long. Germline CDR1 reads LGHDT; CDR2 reads YNNKEL (reference sequence). CDR3 region: CASSQVVRDSPSGNTIYF. The CDR3 DNA sequence: TGTGCCAGCAGCCAAGTAGTTAGGGACAGCCCTTCTGGAAACACCATATATTTT.

This clone qualifies as medium-sized. The rearrangement joins TRBV5-1 to TRBJ2-7, with D possibly matching TRBD1 (5 bases). Trimming cost V 4 bases and J 1 base, with 9 bases left between them. Germline lookup yields CDR1 SGHRS and CDR2 YFSETQ. This CDR3 region has 13 residues. The CDR3 loop reads CASSLDISYEQYF. DNA for the CDR3: TGCGCCAGCAGCCTGGACATATCCTACGAGCAGTACTTC.

The J gene is TRBJ2-2, the V gene TRBV10-2, with 8 bases lining up with TRBD1. Germline trimming cut 8 bases from V and 1 base from J; bases unmatched to any gene: 0. The germline CDR1 and CDR2 sequences are WSHSY and SAAADI. The CDR3 runs to 13 residues. The DNA for the CDR3 is TGCGCCAGCGGGACAGGGAACACCGGGGAGCTGTTTTTT. It specifies CASGTGNTGELFF.

This chain links TRBV10-3 with TRBJ1-2; TRBD1 might be the D (5 bases). In germline, CDR1 is ENHRY, CDR2 SYGVKD. Trimming took off 0 bases at V and 7 bases at J, with 15 bases between the two ends. This CDR3 has 15 residues. CDR3 bases: TGTGCCATCAGTGAGTCTAGGGGCCCGCCGGGTGGCTACACCTTC. Protein product: CAISESRGPPGGYTF.

This chain links TRBV7-9 with TRBJ1-1, with TRBD1 matching over 8 bases. This CDR3 contains 15 residues. V lost 1 base and J lost 4; bases outside the gene matches: 5. Germline V gives CDR1 SEHNR, CDR2 FQNEAQ (reference sequence). CDR3 in DNA: TGTGCCAGCAGCTTAGACAGGGGGTATGGCACTGAAGCTTTCTTT. As protein: CASSLDRGYGTEAFF.

The rearrangement joins TRBV9 to TRBJ1-5; weak D call: TRBD1 (6 bases). V shed 0 bases and J shed 4 bases, with 8 bases lying between them. Germline lookup yields CDR1 SGDLS and CDR2 YYNGEE. This CDR3 has 14 residues. The CDR3 here is CASSVGTANQPQHF. In DNA, the CDR3 is TGTGCCAGCAGCGTAGGGACAGCAAATCAGCCCCAGCATTTT.

CDR3 in amino acids: CASSQSGGRETQYF. The CDR3 DNA reads TGTGCCAGCAGCCAGAGCGGGGGGCGGGAGACCCAGTACTTC. The chain carries TRBV6-2 or TRBV6-3 and TRBJ2-5; TRBD2 matches at 9 bases. The germline gives CDR1 MNHEY, CDR2 SVGEGT. CDR3 length: 14 residues. J lost 5 bases, V lost 6 bases, and 7 bases had no gene match.

V usage is TRBV5-5 and J usage is TRBJ2-7; 8 bases align to TRBD1. The germline V gene has CDR1 SGHKS and CDR2 YYEKEE (reference sequence). The trim removed 5 bases at V and 1 base at J, leaving 11 bases unmatched. This CDR3 is built from 16 residues. Here the CDR3 reads CASRPTMRTGSYEQYF. CDR3 bases: TGTGCCAGCAGACCGACAATGAGGACAGGGTCCTACGAGCAGTACTTC. Supplemented by reference TRBV5-5 and TRBJ2-7, the full variable domain reads DAGVTQSPTHLIKTRGQQVTLRCSPISGHKSVSWYQQVLGQGPQFIFQYYEKEERGRGNFPDRFSARQFPNYSSELNVNALLLGDSALYLCASRPTMRTGSYEQYFGPGTRLTVT.